These 22 T cell receptor beta chains were all obtained from the same sample, sequenced in a study of CD8 T cells in Susac syndrome (dated by TCRdb to the late 2010s). Library generation was performed with the immunoSEQ multiplex PCR assay. RNA was extracted using the RNeasy kit, and roughly 0.5 to 1 microgram was reverse transcribed with random hexamers. In-frame beta chains were kept once TCRdb had trimmed the public reads at Q25 with fastp and called clones with MiXCR. Each entry merges the rows of one CDR3 protein and shows their most common DNA and genes. Present in this sample are some 150,000 distinct CDR3 sequences, roughly 94% of which were seen just once. Together, the top ten hold nearly 0.085% of the sample. The material sequenced was CD4+ T cells from PBMCs. These receptors all come from a human donor in good health.

The chain uses TRBV30 and TRBJ1-5; D ambiguous. CDR1 is GTSNPN, CDR2 SVGIG, per germline (reference sequence). This CDR3 spans 16 amino acids. V dropped 4 bases and J dropped 0 bases, with 16 bases sitting between them. CDR3 sequence reads: CAWIPITGDSNQPQHF. As DNA, the CDR3 is TGTGCCTGGATTCCTATTACGGGAGATAGCAATCAGCCCCAGCATTTT.

The chain joins TRBV6-2 or TRBV6-3 to TRBJ1-1; the D gene is possibly TRBD1 (5 bases). V shed 6 bases and J shed 0 bases, with 20 bases lying between them. The CDR3 is 17 amino acids. Germline V gives CDR1 MNHEY, CDR2 SVGEGT. CDR3: CASSLLIGWGLNTEAFF. The CDR3 coding sequence is TGTGCCAGCAGCTTACTGATCGGTTGGGGCCTGAACACTGAAGCTTTCTTT.

The chain employs TRBV4-1 and TRBJ2-1; TRBD2 matches 11 bases. V shed 1 base and J 5 bases; nucleotides not matched to a gene: 4. The germline V gene encodes CDR1 MGHRA and CDR2 YSYEKL. This CDR3 spans 16 amino acids. CDR3 DNA sequence: TGCGCCAGCAGCCAAGTTTTACTAGCGGGAGACAATGAGCAGTTCTTC. It is translated as CASSQVLLAGDNEQFF.

The gene calls are TRBV18 and TRBJ1-2; a weak D match, TRBD1 (6 bases). The germline V and J ends were trimmed by 5 bases and 6 bases, with 13 bases remaining between them. CDR3 length: 13 residues. Per the germline V gene, CDR1 is KGHSH and CDR2 is LQKENI. CDR3 region: CASSAQGTDGYTF. For the CDR3, the DNA is TGTGCCAGCTCAGCACAGGGTACGGATGGCTACACCTTC.

The chain recombines TRBV4-2 with TRBJ2-1; 14 nucleotides agree with TRBD2. V lost 3 bases to trimming and J lost 2 bases; unmatched junction nucleotides: 12. Germline V CDR1 and CDR2: LGHNA, YNFKEQ. This CDR3 contains 20 residues. CDR3 nucleotides: TGTGCCAGCAGCCAGGGACTAGCGGGAGCGGCTACTTTTGCCTACAATGAGCAGTTCTTC. Translating it yields CASSQGLAGAATFAYNEQFF.

V gene TRBV27 combines with J gene TRBJ2-3; a weak D match, TRBD2 (5 bases). CDR1 is MNHEY and CDR2 is SMNVEV in the germline V gene (reference sequence). Trimming took off 8 bases at V and 3 bases at J, with 21 bases between the two ends. The CDR3 loop spans 16 amino acids. CDR3 sequence: CASYSSSGSGTDTQYF. Here the CDR3 DNA reads TGTGCCAGCTACTCTAGTAGTGGGAGCGGAACAGATACGCAGTATTTT.

J is TRBJ2-6 and V is TRBV10-3; tentative D call: TRBD1 (5 bases). Germline CDR1 is ENHRY and CDR2 is SYGVKD. The CDR3 length is 17 residues. V was trimmed by 0 bases and J by 2 bases, leaving 11 bases between them. The CDR3 DNA sequence: TGTGCCATCAGTGAGTCGCTGGGGCGCGCTGGGGCCAACGTCCTGACTTTC. Protein sequence: CAISESLGRAGANVLTF.

In this sample, this clonotype turned up a few times. The gene calls are TRBV7-9 and TRBJ2-7; maybe TRBD2 (6 bases). The germline gives CDR1 SEHNR, CDR2 FQNEAQ (reference sequence). V lost 8 bases, J lost 1 base, and 9 bases lay in between. This CDR3 is 12 amino acids long. Here the CDR3 DNA reads TGTGCCAGCTCCGGGAGATCCTACGAGCAGTACTTC. Translating it yields CASSGRSYEQYF.

The chain couples TRBV5-1 to TRBJ2-7, with D uncertain. The ends were cut back, 4 bases at V and 4 bases at J, with 12 bases in the middle. Germline V lookup: CDR1 SGHRS, CDR2 YFSETQ. The CDR3 extends over 13 amino acids. The chain's CDR3 is CASSATNSYEQYF. CDR3 in DNA: TGCGCCAGCAGCGCGACGAACAGTTACGAGCAGTACTTC.

The chain employs TRBV3-1 and TRBJ2-2; 12 nucleotides match TRBD2. This CDR3 is built from 16 residues. The V gene end was trimmed by 4 bases and the J gene end by 4 bases; junction bases not matched to a gene: 4. The germline V gene encodes CDR1 LGHDT and CDR2 YNNKEL (reference sequence). CDR3 in amino acids: CASSPRLAGATGELFF. The CDR3 coding sequence is TGTGCCAGCAGCCCCCGACTAGCGGGAGCCACCGGGGAGCTGTTTTTT.

The chain is built from TRBV27 and TRBJ2-6, with D perhaps TRBD1 or TRBD2 (5 bases each). Trimming took off 4 bases at V and 0 bases at J, with 7 bases between the two ends. Germline V gene lookup returns CDR1 MNHEY and CDR2 SMNVEV (reference sequence). The CDR3 runs 15 residues. CDR3 protein: CASSSRGSGANVLTF. The CDR3 DNA reads TGTGCCAGCAGTTCGAGGGGCTCTGGGGCCAACGTCCTGACTTTC.

The J gene is TRBJ1-3, the V gene TRBV30; weak D call: TRBD1 (5 bases). Germline assignment: CDR1 GTSNPN and CDR2 SVGIG (reference sequence). The CDR3 is made up of 14 amino acids. Trimming took off 3 bases at V and 2 bases at J, with 11 bases between the two ends. The DNA for the CDR3 is TGTGCCTGGAGCATGGGGGATACTGGAAACACCATATATTTT. This translates into CAWSMGDTGNTIYF.

The chain is built from TRBV30 and TRBJ1-1; 7 bases are shared with TRBD1. The V segment lost 3 bases and the J segment 1 base; nucleotides outside the gene matches: 5. The CDR3 is 14 residues long. Germline V gene data show CDR1 as GTSNPN and CDR2 as SVGIG (reference sequence). The CDR3: CAWSSGQPNTEAFF. Written as DNA, the CDR3 is TGTGCCTGGAGCTCGGGACAGCCGAACACTGAAGCTTTCTTT.

This clonotype was counted only a few times. The chain couples TRBV12-3 or TRBV12-4 to TRBJ2-7, with 8 bases that match TRBD2. With 2 bases clipped from V and 3 bases from J, the junction kept 3 bases outside the gene matches. This CDR3 region has 14 residues. As DNA, the CDR3 is TGTGCCAGCAGTTTAAGGCTAGCGGGCTACGAGCAGTACTTC. Translated, it gives CASSLRLAGYEQYF.

The chain joins TRBV20-1 to TRBJ2-7, with D perhaps matching TRBD2 (6 bases). From germline, CDR1 is DFQATT and CDR2 SNEGSKA (reference sequence). The V gene lost 4 bases and the J gene lost 6 bases, with 16 bases spanning the gap. This CDR3 comprises 13 residues. The CDR3 sequence: CSAKSGLRGEQYF. DNA for the CDR3: TGCAGTGCTAAGTCGGGACTTAGGGGCGAGCAGTACTTC.

This chain uses TRBV25-1 with TRBJ2-2; a weak D match, TRBD1 (6 bases). The CDR3 is 14 residues long. Deletions cut 7 bases from V and 1 base from J, with 10 bases between. Germline CDR1 is MGHDK and CDR2 is SYGVNS. The CDR3 bases are TGTGCCAGCAAGGACAGTCTGAACACCGGGGAGCTGTTTTTT. It codes for CASKDSLNTGELFF. Based on the CDR3 plus reference TRBV25-1 and TRBJ2-2, the full variable domain is EADIYQTPRYLVIGTGKKITLECSQTMGHDKMYWYQQDPGMELHLIHYSYGVNSTEKGDLSSESTVSRIRTEHFPLTLESARPSHTSQYLCASKDSLNTGELFFGEGSRLTVL.

About this clonotype: The junction shows a germline mismatch at one end, possibly a read error. The chain employs TRBV18 and TRBJ2-3; D is uncertain. CDR1 and CDR2 from the germline V gene are KGHSH and LQKENI. CDR3 size: 13 residues. CDR3 in amino acids: CASSPRVSDTQYF. Written as DNA, the CDR3 is TGTGCCAGCTCCCCACGTGTCTCAGATACGCAGTATTTT.

The chain couples TRBV7-7 to TRBJ2-5; 8 bases are shared with TRBD2. V was clipped by 6 bases and J by 4 bases; unmatched bases: 10. Per germline, CDR1 SSHAT and CDR2 FNYEAQ (reference sequence). The CDR3 consists of 15 residues. The CDR3: CASSLTAGVGETQYF. The CDR3 bases are TGTGCCAGCAGTTTGACAGCGGGAGTGGGAGAGACCCAGTACTTC.

The chain combines TRBV2 with TRBJ1-3; D unclear. V lost 2 bases and J 0 bases, leaving 5 bases between the germline ends. Germline lookup yields CDR1 SNHLY and CDR2 FYNNEI. CDR3 size: 14 residues. CDR3 loop: CASSELHSGNTIYF. As DNA, the CDR3 is TGTGCCAGCAGTGAACTCCACTCTGGAAACACCATATATTTT.

This chain uses TRBV6-5 with TRBJ1-2, with TRBD1 matching 7 bases. This CDR3 contains 15 residues. Germline V gene data show CDR1 as MNHEY and CDR2 as SVGAGI. V was pared by 0 bases and J by 8 bases, with 9 bases of the junction left unmatched. This CDR3 is CASSYSGRGLWGYTF. CDR3 DNA: TGTGCCAGCAGTTACTCGGGGAGGGGGCTTTGGGGCTACACCTTC.

This sequence joins TRBV5-6 and TRBJ1-1, with TRBD1 matching over 7 bases. Germline V lookup: CDR1 SGHDT, CDR2 YYEEEE. V trimming: 4 bases; J trimming: 1 base; junction bases outside the gene matches: 7. CDR3 size: 15 residues. CDR3 bases: TGTGCCAGCAGCGGAGGGACAGTTGGGAACACTGAAGCTTTCTTT. Protein: CASSGGTVGNTEAFF.

Only one count was recorded for this clonotype. The gene calls are TRBV10-3 and TRBJ1-1; D unresolved. CDR1 and CDR2 from the germline V gene are ENHRY and SYGVKD. V was clipped by 0 bases and J by 2 bases, with 10 bases between them. The CDR3 loop spans 15 amino acids. The CDR3 nucleotides are TGTGCCATCAGTGAGTCAAACAGCCTTAACACTGAAGCTTTCTTT. This sequence encodes CAISESNSLNTEAFF.